The source of this T cell receptor beta chain is a study of blood T cell repertoires in COVID-19 (dated by TCRdb to the early 2020s). Turning to the overall study: Collaborator samples came from the United States, Italy and Spain and covered acute and convalescent phases of COVID-19. Where HLA class I and class II types were available, the types were taken from metadata supplied by the sample provider, not from assay-based typing. The prospective study material was composed of cDNA or gDNA derived from T cells, B-cell-depleted T cells, or PBMCs. A freely available public database, intended as a resource for researchers studying the immune response to SARS-CoV-2, is where the repertoires were released. Deeply sampled blood TCRbeta repertoires from subjects exposed to, actively infected with, or recovered from COVID-19 were included in the dataset. The samples were drawn from the first 160 participants of the ongoing ImmuneRACE study and from 950 to 1,500 subjects provided by 6 global collaborators. The sample metadata nearly always contained a de-identified subject ID, COVID-19 status, age in years and sex. General study outcomes and caveats: How much clinical and demographic metadata was included differed by source and by participant, and the metadata was provided uncurated.

Another Seattle source contributed samples from volunteer blood donors who had recovered from COVID-19. Whole blood was collected in K2EDTA tubes by collaborating institutions according to the institutions' own protocols. For TCRbeta analysis, collaborators shipped samples as frozen whole blood, isolated PBMCs, or DNA extracted from either of those sample types. The immunoSEQ Assay, a bias-controlled multiplex PCR, was used to amplify TCRbeta CDR3 regions from genomic DNA. Per the authors' processing: The number of nucleated cells in each sample was estimated by amplification of reference gene primers within the assay. To quantify the absolute abundance of each unique TCRbeta CDR3 rearrangement, sequence reads were collapsed and filtered. Productive Simpson clonality was computed per sample as the square root of Simpson's diversity index over productive rearrangements. In its TCRdb copy, this immuneACCESS table keeps in-frame sequences only and misses some clones. Where compared with another copy, unresolved V genes explain less than half of these, and the others have no known cause. Clone size and V and J calls were adopted from that table, with D and trimming inferred from the DNA. The sample data list 120,000 or so clones, and approximately 87% of these were observed just once. Of the sample, roughly 8% is held by the ten largest clones.

On this clone itself: Its recognized antigen is unknown. Per-base qualities were not stored, and no clone one base away is much larger.

The CDR3 covers 12 residues, taking in both the cysteine and the phenylalanine. The retained sequence is limited to the CDR3, 36 bases, with the frame set at the first base. V drops 3 bases and J drops 1 base, leaving 3 bases in between. CDR1 and CDR2, looked up from the germline V gene, are SGHAT and FQNNGV. The chain is made from TRBV11-2 and TRBJ1-2, with the D gene uncertain. Sequenced sample: peripheral blood. The receptor comes from a man aged 65-85 years who had recovered from COVID-19. The nucleotide sequence is TGTGCCAGCAGCTTCAGTAACTATGGCTACACCTTC. This translates into CASSFSNYGYTF.